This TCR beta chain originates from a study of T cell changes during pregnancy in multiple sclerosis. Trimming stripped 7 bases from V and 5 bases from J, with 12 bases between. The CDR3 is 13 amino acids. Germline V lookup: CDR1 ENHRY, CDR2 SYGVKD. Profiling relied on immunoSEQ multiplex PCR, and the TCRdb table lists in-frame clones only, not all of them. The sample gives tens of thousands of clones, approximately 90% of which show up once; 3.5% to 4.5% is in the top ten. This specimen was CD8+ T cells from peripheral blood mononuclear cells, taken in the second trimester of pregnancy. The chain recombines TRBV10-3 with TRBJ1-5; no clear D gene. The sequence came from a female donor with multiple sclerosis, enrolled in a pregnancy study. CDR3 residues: CAITTAMDQPQHF. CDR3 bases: TGTGCCATCACTACAGCCATGGATCAGCCCCAGCATTTT.